This T cell receptor beta chain was sequenced for a study of T cell clones after liver transplantation. Study-wide context: Post-transplant blood was tracked for graft-donor-reactive T cell clones identified in a pre-transplant mixed lymphocyte reaction. Until 12-24 months post-transplant, subjects got standard immunosuppression and no induction.

Study-wide results and limits: Donor-reactive sequences fell more than third party-reactive ones, suggesting partial deletion.

Details on this clone: Its antigen is undetermined.

The V gene end was trimmed by 6 bases and the J gene end by 5 bases; junction bases not matched to a gene: 9. Germline V gene lookup returns CDR1 SNHLY and CDR2 FYNNEI. The CDR3 totals 15 residues. TCRdb's copy holds only in-frame clones and misses some; the assay was immunoSEQ multiplex PCR. The sample records around 110,000 clones, over 75% being singletons. Sequencing was performed on CD4+ T cells from blood, taken 12 months after liver transplant. J is TRBJ1-5 and V is TRBV2; TRBD1 aligns across 8 bases. The sequence derives from a human patient who received a liver transplant. Some T cells may be transferred from the graft donor. CDR3 residues: CASRPGQGDDQPQHF. In DNA form, the CDR3 reads TGTGCCAGCAGACCCGGACAGGGTGATGATCAGCCCCAGCATTTT.